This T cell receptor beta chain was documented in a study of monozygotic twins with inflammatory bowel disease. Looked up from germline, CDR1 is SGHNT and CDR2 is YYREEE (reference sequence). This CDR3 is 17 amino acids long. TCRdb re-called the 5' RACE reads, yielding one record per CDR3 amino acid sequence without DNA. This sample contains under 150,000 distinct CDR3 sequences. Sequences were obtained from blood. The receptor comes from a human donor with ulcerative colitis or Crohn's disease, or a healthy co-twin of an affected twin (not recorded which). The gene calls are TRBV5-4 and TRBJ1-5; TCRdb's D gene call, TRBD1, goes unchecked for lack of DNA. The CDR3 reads CASSSGPGTGGNQPQHF. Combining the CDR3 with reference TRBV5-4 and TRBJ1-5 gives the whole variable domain ETGVTQSPTHLIKTRGQQVTLRCSSQSGHNTVSWYQQALGQGPQFIFQYYREEENGRGNFPPRFSGLQFPNYSSELNVNALELDDSALYLCASSSGPGTGGNQPQHFGDGTRLSIL.